Listed here are 20 T cell receptor beta chains from one sample, sequenced in a study of blood T cell repertoires in COVID-19. Some clones are missing from TCRdb's copy, which holds only in-frame ones; the method was immunoSEQ multiplex PCR. The sample contains 60,000 to 70,000 clones, 86% of which appear only once. The sample consisted of peripheral blood. The origin of the receptors is an older woman with acute or convalescent COVID-19.

This clone was seen a few times. V and J are TRBV2 and TRBJ2-3; possible D gene TRBD2, 5 bases. V was cut by 2 bases and J by 1 base, with 16 bases left in between. The CDR3 covers 17 residues. The germline V gene has CDR1 SNHLY and CDR2 FYNNEI. The CDR3 region has the DNA TGTGCCAGCAGTGAACTTGCGGGTCATGGGGGCACAGATACGCAGTATTTT. The encoded protein is CASSELAGHGGTDTQYF.

The gene calls are TRBV27 and TRBJ2-1; possibly TRBD1 for D (5 bases). Looked up from germline, CDR1 is MNHEY and CDR2 is SMNVEV (reference sequence). The CDR3 is 15 residues long. Trimming pared 6 bases from V and 2 bases from J, leaving 14 bases between. The CDR3 DNA reads TGTGCCAGCAGCCCGACAGTGTCTACCTACAATGAGCAGTTCTTC. Protein: CASSPTVSTYNEQFF.

This chain connects TRBV30 to TRBJ1-2; D gene unclear. The CDR3 has 12 residues. Germline V lookup: CDR1 GTSNPN, CDR2 SVGIG (reference sequence). The V gene lost 3 bases and the J gene lost 2 bases, with 7 bases spanning the gap. The CDR3 coding sequence is TGTGCCTGGAGAGCGATGAACTATGGCTACACCTTC. Amino acids: CAWRAMNYGYTF.

The DNA of the CDR3 is TGTGCCACCCAGGCCAGGGGGAACACTGAAGCTTTCTTT. Translated, it gives CATQARGNTEAFF. The chain links TRBV2 to TRBJ1-1; the D gene is possibly TRBD1 (6 bases). Germline V gene sequence: CDR1 SNHLY, CDR2 FYNNEI. V was cut by 10 bases and J by 1 base, with 13 bases left in between. The CDR3 loop spans 13 amino acids.

The CDR3 bases are TGTGCCACGACCGGGACAGCCTTAGACTATGGCTACACCTTC. It translates to CATTGTALDYGYTF. The J gene is TRBJ1-2, the V gene TRBV10-3; 7 positions agree with TRBD1. The CDR3 has 14 residues. Germline V lookup: CDR1 ENHRY, CDR2 SYGVKD. V lost 10 bases to trimming and J lost 3 bases; unmatched junction nucleotides: 11.

This chain uses TRBV28 with TRBJ1-2; possibly TRBD1 for D (5 bases). CDR1 MDHEN and CDR2 SYDVKM come from the germline V gene. Trimming left V 7 bases short and J 4 bases short, with 19 bases between. This CDR3 has 15 amino acids. CDR3 nucleotide sequence: TGTGCCAGCAACTTGGGAATACGGGGGTCCTATGGCTACACCTTC. This sequence encodes CASNLGIRGSYGYTF.

This clone was recorded only once. The V gene is TRBV6-2 or TRBV6-3, the J gene TRBJ2-3; 15 bases are a match to TRBD2. The CDR3 spans 17 residues. From germline, CDR1 is MNHEY and CDR2 SVGEGT. Trimming removed 4 bases from V and 2 bases from J; junction bases left unmatched: 4. In nucleotides, the CDR3 is TGTGCCAGCAGTTCCGGACTAGCGGGAGGGATCACAGATACGCAGTATTTT. Its translation: CASSSGLAGGITDTQYF.

This clone was seen a handful of times. The rearrangement joins TRBV9 to TRBJ1-1, with TRBD1 as a possible D gene (6 bases). The V end lost 0 bases, the J end lost 6 bases, and 15 bases lay between the germline ends. Germline CDR1 and CDR2: SGDLS and YYNGEE. This CDR3 is 15 amino acids long. Written as DNA, the CDR3 is TGTGCCAGCAGCGTAGGGGGACAAGGAGGCGCTGAAGCTTTCTTT. It codes for CASSVGGQGGAEAFF.

The chain combines TRBV7-2 with TRBJ1-6; 7 bases agree with TRBD1. CDR1 and CDR2 from the germline V gene are SGHTA and FQGNSA. Trimming at V came to 1 base and at J to 9 bases, leaving 6 bases not matched to a gene. CDR3 length: 15 residues. The CDR3 bases are TGTGCCAGCAGCTTAGGAGGGGGCCAAGGTTCACCCCTCCACTTT. Its protein product is CASSLGGGQGSPLHF.

This clone has only one observation. The chain employs TRBV2 and TRBJ1-1; possibly TRBD1 for D (5 bases). Germline-derived CDR1 and CDR2 are SNHLY and FYNNEI. V was clipped by 6 bases and J by 4 bases, with 18 bases between them. The CDR3 length is 15 residues. The CDR3 sequence is CASSDYAFGGTEAFF. CDR3 nucleotides: TGTGCCAGCAGCGATTACGCTTTCGGGGGCACTGAAGCTTTCTTT.

This chain uses TRBV12-3 or TRBV12-4 with TRBJ1-1, with 7 bases that match TRBD1. V lost 7 bases and J lost 4; bases outside the gene matches: 6. The CDR3 length is 13 residues. CDR3 amino acids: CASTLYRGTEAFF. CDR3 coding DNA: TGTGCCAGCACTCTATACAGGGGCACTGAAGCTTTCTTT.

This clone was recorded a few times. The chain recombines TRBV3-1 (or the pseudogene TRBV3-2) with TRBJ1-1; D not certain. Trimming took off 4 bases at V and 12 bases at J, with 21 bases between the two ends. Germline V gives CDR1 LGHDT, CDR2 YNNKEL (reference sequence). The CDR3 runs to 14 residues. The CDR3 reads CASSRHGREGLTFF. The CDR3 DNA reads TGTGCCAGCAGCCGCCATGGGAGGGAGGGTTTGACTTTCTTT.

The chain joins TRBV4-1 to TRBJ2-1; D is possibly TRBD2 (6 bases). The germline V gene encodes CDR1 MGHRA and CDR2 YSYEKL. With 3 bases removed from V and 1 base from J, the gap between germline ends came to 22 bases. The CDR3 totals 19 residues. For the CDR3, the DNA is TGCGCCAGCAGCCACAACCGGGACTCCAGGCTCCTTTCCTACAATGAGCAGTTCTTC. Translated: CASSHNRDSRLLSYNEQFF.

The rearrangement uses TRBV10-3 and TRBJ2-7; TRBD2 matches 8 bases. J was trimmed by 7 bases and V by 10 bases; bases with no gene match: 15. The CDR3 has 14 amino acids. CDR1 is ENHRY and CDR2 is SYGVKD in the germline V gene. CDR3 bases: TGTGCCACGGGCACGGGGGGGACATACGAGGAGCAGTACTTC. Its protein product is CATGTGGTYEEQYF.

CDR3 region: CASSAMTGLTEAFF. The CDR3 coding sequence is TGTGCCAGCAGTGCCATGACAGGGCTCACTGAAGCTTTCTTT. The rearrangement links TRBV6-2 or TRBV6-3 to TRBJ1-1; 7 bases line up with TRBD1. V shed 5 bases, J shed 4 bases, and the junction held 7 bases outside the gene matches. The CDR3 sequence is 14 residues long. Germline CDR1 is MNHEY and CDR2 is SVGEGT.

V is TRBV6-4 and J is TRBJ2-3, with a tentative D call TRBD2 (5 bases). In germline, CDR1 is MRHNA, CDR2 SNTAGT. Trimming pared 2 bases from V and 6 bases from J, leaving 9 bases between. The CDR3 has 13 residues. The CDR3 DNA follows: TGTGCCAGCAGTGACGGGGAGCGGGATACGCAGTATTTT. Amino acids: CASSDGERDTQYF.

This chain joins TRBV23-1 and TRBJ1-4; perhaps TRBD1 as D (5 bases). TRBV23-1 qualifies as an ORF whose function is uncertain. Trimming took 8 bases from V and 0 from J, leaving 19 bases between them. The CDR3 is made up of 17 amino acids. Written as DNA, the CDR3 is TGCGCCAGCGCCTCATTAAAGGGGCTGGCAACTAATGAAAAACTGTTTTTT. Translating gives CASASLKGLATNEKLFF.

Here the CDR3 DNA reads TGTGCCAGTTCGACTGTGGGGACAGGGGGGACCTACGAGCAGTACTTC. Its protein is CASSTVGTGGTYEQYF. The J gene is TRBJ2-7, the V gene TRBV19; 11 bases fit TRBD1. J was trimmed by 2 bases and V by 8 bases; bases with no gene match: 11. The CDR3 has 16 amino acids. Germline values: CDR1 LNHDA, CDR2 SQIVND (reference sequence). The full variable domain, in which reference TRBV19 and TRBJ2-7 provide the parts outside the CDR3, is DGGITQSPKYLFRKEGQNVTLSCEQNLNHDAMYWYRQDPGQGLRLIYYSQIVNDFQKGDIAEGYSVSREKKESFPLTVTSAQKNPTAFYLCASSTVGTGGTYEQYFGPGTRLTVT.

The chain has TRBV15 and TRBJ1-1, with a weak D call TRBD1 (5 bases). V was trimmed by 10 bases and J by 4 bases, leaving 19 bases between them. In germline, CDR1 is LNHNV, CDR2 YYDKDF (reference sequence). The CDR3 has 14 residues. CDR3 DNA: TGTGCCAGCAGTGACTCAGGGATGTCCACTGAAGCTTTCTTT. It codes for CASSDSGMSTEAFF. Supplemented by reference TRBV15 and TRBJ1-1, the full variable domain reads DAMVIQNPRYQVTQFGKPVTLSCSQTLNHNVMYWYQQKSSQAPKLLFHYYDKDFNNEADTPDNFQSRRPNTSFCFLDIRSPGLGDTAMYLCASSDSGMSTEAFFGQGTRLTVV.

V and J are TRBV28 and TRBJ1-1; a possible D gene is TRBD1 (5 bases). This CDR3 is 15 amino acids long. V shed 6 bases and J shed 7 bases, with 21 bases lying between them. CDR1 and CDR2 (germline): MDHEN, SYDVKM. This CDR3 reads CASSRTGLVLIEAFF. DNA of the CDR3: TGTGCCAGCAGCCGTACAGGATTGGTATTGATTGAAGCTTTCTTT.